These 5 T cell receptor beta chains originate from one sample sequenced in a study of T-cell memory formation after mild COVID-19. TCRdb independently ran MiXCR on the 5' RACE reads; one entry per CDR3 protein. Here the sample spans about 310,000 distinct CDR3 sequences, approximately 19% being singletons. Source material: PBMCs or a T cell subset sorted from them (not recorded which). The receptors shown here come from a man between 18 and 35 years old who had mild COVID-19 (a few samples of this study predate the infection). Cell type and time point are not known.

The J gene is TRBJ2-1, the V gene TRBV7-7; D is unresolved. CDR3 length: 13 amino acids. With 3 bases removed from V and 2 bases from J, the gap between germline ends came to 5 bases. CDR1 SSHAT and CDR2 FNYEAQ come from the germline V gene (reference sequence). The CDR3 DNA is TGTGCCAGCAGCTTTAGGCCCTACAATGAGCAGTTCTTC. It codes for CASSFRPYNEQFF.

The chain links TRBV7-8 to TRBJ2-7; 8 bases match TRBD1. This CDR3 contains 16 residues. V trimming: 3 bases; J trimming: 2 bases; junction bases outside the gene matches: 9. Per the germline V gene, CDR1 is SGHVS and CDR2 is FQNEAQ. The CDR3 DNA reads as TGTGCCAGCAGCTTTTGGGTAGCGGACAGGGCCTACGAGCAGTACTTC. Translated: CASSFWVADRAYEQYF.

A few counts support this clonotype. The chain is built from TRBV25-1 and TRBJ2-2; D gene uncertain. The CDR3 runs 11 residues. The germline CDR1 and CDR2 sequences are MGHDK and SYGVNS. Trimming removed 6 bases at V and 5 bases at J, with 4 bases between. CDR3 in amino acids: CASRRTGELFF. In DNA, the CDR3 is TGTGCCAGCAGAAGAACCGGGGAGCTGTTTTTT.

The genes are TRBV6-2 or TRBV6-3 and TRBJ1-2; no reliable D call. Trimming stripped 6 bases from V and 0 bases from J, with 14 bases between. CDR3 length: 15 residues. CDR1 and CDR2 from the germline V gene are MNHEY and SVGEGT. The CDR3 nucleotides are TGTGCCAGCAGCTCCCCGGGCGCACCTAACTATGGCTACACCTTC. Amino acid sequence: CASSSPGAPNYGYTF.

The chain links TRBV30 to TRBJ1-1; D is uncertain. The germline CDR1 and CDR2 sequences are GTSNPN and SVGIG (reference sequence). The length of the CDR3 is 13 residues. V lost 0 bases, J lost 3 bases, and 8 bases lay in between. The CDR3 region has the DNA TGTGCCTGGAGTGTACTCCAGTACACTGAAGCTTTCTTT. This sequence encodes CAWSVLQYTEAFF.